The 22 T cell receptor beta chains listed next were all sequenced from one sample in a study of cytomegalovirus exposure and HLA in healthy donors. Profiled with immunoSEQ multiplex PCR; TCRdb holds only in-frame clones, not every one. The table shows more than 20,000 clones, with approximately 96% occurring only once. Sequenced sample: PBMCs. The receptors were gathered from a man aged 25 to 45 in good health and CMV-seropositive.

The chain recombines TRBV19 with TRBJ2-5, with D perhaps matching TRBD2 (6 bases). Germline loops: CDR1 LNHDA, CDR2 SQIVND (reference sequence). This CDR3 has 14 residues. The V end lost 6 bases, the J end lost 2 bases, and 13 bases lay between the germline ends. CDR3 sequence: CASRPWGVQETQYF. CDR3 coding DNA: TGTGCCAGTAGACCCTGGGGGGTACAAGAGACCCAGTACTTC.

The chain joins TRBV27 to TRBJ1-5; perhaps TRBD1 as D (6 bases). Germline CDR1 is MNHEY and CDR2 is SMNVEV (reference sequence). The CDR3 is 16 residues long. The V gene lost 3 bases and the J gene lost 3 bases, with 15 bases spanning the gap. CDR3 region: CASSFAGASSNQPQHF. In DNA, the CDR3 is TGTGCCAGCAGTTTCGCGGGGGCGTCCTCCAATCAGCCCCAGCATTTT.

V gene TRBV7-2 combines with J gene TRBJ2-3; D is unresolved. The CDR3 loop spans 15 amino acids. Trimming took 5 bases from V and 0 from J, leaving 12 bases between them. Looked up from germline, CDR1 is SGHTA and CDR2 is FQGNSA. The DNA of the CDR3 is TGTGCCAGCAGCGCCGGTCCGTCGAGCACAGATACGCAGTATTTT. Its protein product is CASSAGPSSTDTQYF.

This rearrangement joins TRBV5-1 to TRBJ2-2, with TRBD1 identical over 7 bases. Losses at the gene ends were 1 base for V and 2 bases for J; bases not matched to a gene: 2. Germline V gene sequence: CDR1 SGHRS, CDR2 YFSETQ. This CDR3 spans 15 amino acids. The CDR3 sequence is CASSLTGVNTGELFF. DNA of the CDR3: TGCGCCAGCAGCTTGACAGGGGTCAACACCGGGGAGCTGTTTTTT.

This clone was seen once. This chain links TRBV6-1 with TRBJ2-1; 13 nucleotides align to TRBD2. This CDR3 is 18 amino acids long. Germline lookup yields CDR1 MNHNS and CDR2 SASEGT. With 3 bases clipped from V and 5 bases from J, the junction kept 10 bases outside the gene matches. CDR3 nucleotide sequence: TGTGCCAGCAGTGACGGGGGACTAGCGGGATCGAGACACAATGAGCAGTTCTTC. Protein sequence: CASSDGGLAGSRHNEQFF.

The genes are TRBV9 and TRBJ1-2; the D gene is possibly TRBD1 (6 bases). Trimming took 5 bases from V and 2 from J, leaving 16 bases between them. Germline CDR1 is SGDLS and CDR2 is YYNGEE. The length of the CDR3 is 15 residues. CDR3 region: CASSFVHQGNYGYTF. CDR3 sequence (DNA): TGTGCCAGCAGTTTCGTCCATCAGGGGAACTATGGCTACACCTTC.

The chain has TRBV30 and TRBJ1-2, with 9 bases lining up with TRBD1. V shed 4 bases, J shed 4 bases, and the junction held 13 bases outside the gene matches. This CDR3 has 16 amino acids. Germline values: CDR1 GTSNPN, CDR2 SVGIG (reference sequence). This CDR3 reads CAWNPGQGPGVYGYTF. DNA for the CDR3: TGTGCCTGGAATCCGGGACAGGGTCCCGGTGTCTATGGCTACACCTTC.

The V gene is TRBV2, the J gene TRBJ2-7; D might be TRBD1 (5 bases). With 0 bases removed from V and 11 bases from J, the gap between germline ends came to 8 bases. Germline CDR1 SNHLY, CDR2 FYNNEI. The CDR3 totals 11 residues. The CDR3 spells CASSEAVQEYF. The CDR3 DNA follows: TGTGCCAGCAGTGAAGCGGTACAGGAGTACTTC.

The V gene is TRBV5-1, the J gene TRBJ2-1; 9 bases line up with TRBD1. The V segment lost 0 bases and the J segment 8 bases; nucleotides outside the gene matches: 6. CDR3 length: 15 residues. Germline values: CDR1 SGHRS, CDR2 YFSETQ. The CDR3 is CASSLGGTGRHEQFF. The CDR3 nucleotides read TGCGCCAGCAGCTTGGGTGGGACAGGGCGTCATGAGCAGTTCTTC. Based on the CDR3 plus reference TRBV5-1 and TRBJ2-1, the full variable domain is KAGVTQTPRYLIKTRGQQVTLSCSPISGHRSVSWYQQTPGQGLQFLFEYFSETQRNKGNFPGRFSGRQFSNSRSEMNVSTLELGDSALYLCASSLGGTGRHEQFFGPGTRLTVL.

J is TRBJ2-7 and V is TRBV18; 9 bases map to TRBD2. With V trimmed by 3 bases and J by 3 bases, 6 bases remained unmatched. CDR3 length equals 15 residues. Germline V gene lookup returns CDR1 KGHSH and CDR2 LQKENI. Here the CDR3 DNA reads TGTGCCAGCTCACCTCTTCGAGCGGGAGGCTACGAGCAGTACTTC. Translation: CASSPLRAGGYEQYF.

The chain combines TRBV6-1 with TRBJ1-2; TRBD1 might be the D (6 bases). The CDR3 spans 12 residues. Germline V CDR1 and CDR2: MNHNS, SASEGT. Trimming stripped 6 bases from V and 2 bases from J, with 7 bases between. The CDR3 loop is CASSTGNYGYTF. DNA of the CDR3: TGTGCCAGCAGCACAGGGAACTATGGCTACACCTTC.

This sequence joins TRBV7-2 and TRBJ1-5; D is unclear. The V gene's germline CDR1 is SGHTA and CDR2 FQGNSA. Trimming took 1 base from V and 2 from J, leaving 12 bases between them. This CDR3 comprises 16 residues. CDR3 sequence (DNA): TGTGCCAGCAGCTTAGAGGTCGGCCGGGGCAATCAGCCCCAGCATTTT. It yields the protein CASSLEVGRGNQPQHF.

The count of this clone is one. This chain joins TRBV27 and TRBJ1-1; 12 nucleotides align to TRBD1. CDR3 length: 16 amino acids. J lost 1 base, V lost 3 bases, and 3 bases had no gene match. From germline, CDR1 is MNHEY and CDR2 SMNVEV (reference sequence). The CDR3 sequence is CASSLGQGAKNTEAFF. Written as DNA, the CDR3 is TGTGCCAGCAGTTTGGGACAGGGGGCTAAGAACACTGAAGCTTTCTTT.

This chain joins TRBV4-3 and TRBJ2-7; no definite D call. Looked up from germline, CDR1 is LGHNA and CDR2 is YSLEER. CDR3 length: 15 amino acids. V gave up 2 bases and J gave up 5 bases, with 16 bases separating them. CDR3 sequence: CASSQSRWAVHEQYF. CDR3 nucleotides: TGCGCCAGCAGCCAATCCCGCTGGGCAGTTCACGAGCAGTACTTC.

The J gene is TRBJ2-7, the V gene TRBV25-1; D possibly corresponds to TRBD2 (6 bases). CDR3 size: 12 residues. The germline CDR1 and CDR2 sequences are MGHDK and SYGVNS. V lost 4 bases to trimming and J lost 7 bases, with 11 bases between them. CDR3 sequence reads: CASSGVTREQYF. The CDR3 DNA follows: TGTGCCAGCAGTGGCGTGACTAGGGAGCAGTACTTC.

The chain carries TRBV28 and TRBJ2-7, with 7 bases lining up with TRBD1. The germline V gene encodes CDR1 MDHEN and CDR2 SYDVKM. V was clipped by 2 bases and J by 4 bases; unmatched bases: 11. The CDR3 consists of 16 residues. The DNA for the CDR3 is TGTGCCAGCAGTTTACCCTCCACAGGGGTCGGGTACGAGCAGTACTTC. Encoded protein: CASSLPSTGVGYEQYF.

This chain joins TRBV27 and TRBJ1-1; TRBD1 is a possible D gene (6 bases). Germline V gene sequence: CDR1 MNHEY, CDR2 SMNVEV (reference sequence). This CDR3 is built from 16 residues. Trimming shortened V by 5 bases and J by 1 base, and 17 bases separated the two germline ends. The DNA for the CDR3 is TGTGCCAGCAGTCCGAATCCCTGGGGGCCGAACACTGAAGCTTTCTTT. It codes for CASSPNPWGPNTEAFF.

This chain links TRBV6-1 with TRBJ2-5; 9 nucleotides agree with TRBD2. Trimming took 9 bases from V and 2 from J; bases not matched to a gene: 4. There are 13 residues in the CDR3. Germline V lookup: CDR1 MNHNS, CDR2 SASEGT. This CDR3 reads CASLTSGQETQYF. The CDR3 DNA sequence: TGTGCCAGTCTGACTAGCGGACAAGAGACCCAGTACTTC.

V and J are TRBV28 and TRBJ1-4; 7 positions match TRBD1. The CDR3 is 16 residues long. The V gene's germline CDR1 is MDHEN and CDR2 SYDVKM. V lost 2 bases, J lost 6 bases, and 9 bases stayed unmatched. The DNA of the CDR3 is TGTGCCAGCAGTTTACTTCGGGACAGAGGTTATGAAAAACTGTTTTTT. Protein: CASSLLRDRGYEKLFF.

The gene calls are TRBV19 and TRBJ1-2, with a tentative D call TRBD1 (5 bases). Germline V lookup: CDR1 LNHDA, CDR2 SQIVND (reference sequence). This CDR3 has 17 amino acids. V lost 5 bases, J lost 0 bases, and 19 bases lay in between. The CDR3 is CASSPEGGAIANYGYTF. The CDR3 DNA reads TGTGCCAGTAGTCCAGAGGGAGGGGCGATTGCTAACTATGGCTACACCTTC.

J is TRBJ1-5 and V is TRBV30, with 8 bases that match TRBD1. Trimming removed 4 bases from V and 3 bases from J; junction bases left unmatched: 2. Germline CDR1 is GTSNPN and CDR2 is SVGIG (reference sequence). This CDR3 is 13 amino acids long. The CDR3 DNA follows: TGTGCCTGGAACAGGGGGTACAATCAGCCCCAGCATTTT. Its protein is CAWNRGYNQPQHF.

The chain combines TRBV18 with TRBJ1-2; D is possibly TRBD1 (5 bases). Trimming left V 2 bases short and J 4 bases short, with 14 bases between. Looked up from germline, CDR1 is KGHSH and CDR2 is LQKENI. The CDR3 is 15 residues long. CDR3 coding DNA: TGTGCCAGCTCACCATGGCCCATCCAGGGCTATGGCTACACCTTC. As protein: CASSPWPIQGYGYTF.